What follows is one TCR beta chain and its context. The data originate from a study of blood T cell repertoires in COVID-19. Study-level background: Material from acute and convalescent COVID-19 was sourced from the United States, Italy and Spain. The analysed material was cDNA or gDNA that came from T cells, B-cell-depleted T cells, or PBMCs.

In the original processing: Quantification of nucleated cells was approximated via reference gene primer amplification. Measured with immunoSEQ multiplex PCR; TCRdb has only the in-frame clones, and not every one. Clone size and V and J calls were adopted from that table, with D and trimming inferred from the DNA. The sample consists of around 70,000 clones, more than 75% of them appearing once. Germline trimming cut 7 bases from V and 2 bases from J; bases unmatched to any gene: 6. CDR1 and CDR2 from the germline V gene are LGHDT and YNNKEL (reference sequence). The CDR3 sequence is 15 residues long.

The clonotype comes from a human donor in a cohort sampled during active COVID-19. Sequencing input: peripheral blood. This chain joins TRBV3-1 (or the pseudogene TRBV3-2) and TRBJ2-5, with 11 positions matching TRBD2. The CDR3 here is CASTLTSGAQETQYF. The DNA of the CDR3 is TGTGCCAGCACCTTGACTAGCGGGGCACAAGAGACCCAGTACTTC.